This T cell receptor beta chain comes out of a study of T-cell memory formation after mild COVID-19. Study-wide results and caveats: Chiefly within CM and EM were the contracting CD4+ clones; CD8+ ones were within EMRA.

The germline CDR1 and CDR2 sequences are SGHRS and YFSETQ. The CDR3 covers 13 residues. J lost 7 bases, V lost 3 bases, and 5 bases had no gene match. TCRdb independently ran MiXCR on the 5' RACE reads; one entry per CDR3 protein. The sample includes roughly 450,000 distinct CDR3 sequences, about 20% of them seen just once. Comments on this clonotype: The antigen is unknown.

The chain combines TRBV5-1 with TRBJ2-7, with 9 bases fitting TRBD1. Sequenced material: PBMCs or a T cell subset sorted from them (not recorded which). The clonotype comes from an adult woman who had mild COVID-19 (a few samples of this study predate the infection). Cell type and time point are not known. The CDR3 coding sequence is TGCGCCAGCAGCTGGGACAGGGCGGGGGAGCAGTACTTC. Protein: CASSWDRAGEQYF.